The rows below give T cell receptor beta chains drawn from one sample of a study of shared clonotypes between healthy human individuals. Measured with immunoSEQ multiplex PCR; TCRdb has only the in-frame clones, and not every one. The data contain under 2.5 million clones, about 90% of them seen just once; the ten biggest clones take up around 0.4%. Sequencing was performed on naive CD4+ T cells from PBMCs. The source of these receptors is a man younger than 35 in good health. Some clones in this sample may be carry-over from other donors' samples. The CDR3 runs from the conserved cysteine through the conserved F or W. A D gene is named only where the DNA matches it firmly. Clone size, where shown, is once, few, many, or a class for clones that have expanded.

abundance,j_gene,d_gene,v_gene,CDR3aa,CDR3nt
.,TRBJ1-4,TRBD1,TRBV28,CASQGASAANEKLFF,TGTGCCAGCCAGGGGGCTAGTGCGGCTAATGAAAAACTGTTTTTT
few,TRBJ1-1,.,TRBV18,CASLVAGVNTEAFF,TGTGCCAGCCTCGTAGCAGGGGTGAACACTGAAGCTTTCTTT
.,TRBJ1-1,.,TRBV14,CASSPPGRRMDTEAFF,TGTGCCAGCAGCCCACCGGGCCGCCGGATGGACACTGAAGCTTTCTTT
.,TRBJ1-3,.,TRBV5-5,CASSLWGAVNTIYF,TGTGCCAGCAGCTTGTGGGGGGCTGTAAACACCATATATTTT
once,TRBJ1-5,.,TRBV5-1,CASSFDGSNQPQHF,TGCGCCAGCAGCTTCGACGGTAGCAATCAGCCCCAGCATTTT
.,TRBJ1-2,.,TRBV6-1,CASSEGYRAYGYTF,TGTGCCAGCAGTGAGGGTTACAGAGCTTATGGCTACACCTTC
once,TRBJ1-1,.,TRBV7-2,CASTPGPLF,TGTGCCAGCACCCCCGGACCCCTCTTT
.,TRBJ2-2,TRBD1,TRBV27,CASSFPGTGTGELFF,TGTGCCAGCAGTTTCCCCGGGACAGGGACCGGGGAGCTGTTTTTT
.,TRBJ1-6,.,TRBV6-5,CASSYGHLGSPLHF,TGTGCCAGCAGTTACGGACACCTTGGTTCACCCCTCCACTTT
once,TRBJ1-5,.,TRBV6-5,CASSPRREGDRAQHF,TGTGCCAGCAGTCCCCGGCGGGAGGGGGATAGGGCCCAGCATTTT
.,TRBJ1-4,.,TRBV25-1,CASSESEGGTEKLFF,TGTGCCAGCAGTGAATCCGAGGGAGGTACTGAAAAACTGTTTTTT
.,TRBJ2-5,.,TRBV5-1,CASSLVQGFQETQYF,TGCGCCAGCAGCTTGGTTCAGGGGTTCCAAGAGACCCAGTACTTC
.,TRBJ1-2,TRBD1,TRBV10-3,CAISDPQGMVNYGYTF,TGTGCCATCAGTGACCCACAGGGGATGGTTAACTATGGCTACACCTTC
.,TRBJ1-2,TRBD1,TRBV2,CASSGRTGGYYWAPYTF,TGTGCCAGCAGTGGTCGGACAGGGGGCTACTATTGGGCGCCCTACACCTTC
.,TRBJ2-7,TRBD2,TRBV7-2,CASSYLAASYEQYF,TGTGCCAGCAGCTATCTAGCGGCATCCTACGAGCAGTACTTC
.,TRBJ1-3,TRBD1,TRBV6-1,CASSERGTGGSSGNTIYF,TGTGCCAGCAGTGAAAGAGGGACAGGGGGCTCATCTGGAAACACCATATATTTT
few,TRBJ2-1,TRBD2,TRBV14,CASSQDWIAGYIF,TGTGCCAGCAGCCAAGATTGGATAGCGGGATACATCTTC
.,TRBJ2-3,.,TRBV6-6,CASGSKGVVADTQYF,TGTGCCAGCGGATCTAAGGGGGTCGTTGCAGATACGCAGTATTTT
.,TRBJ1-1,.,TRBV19,CASSISIRVFEAFF,TGTGCCAGTAGTATCAGTATAAGAGTTTTTGAAGCTTTCTTT
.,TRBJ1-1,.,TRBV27,CASSLNLRNTEAFF,TGTGCCAGCAGTTTAAATCTCAGGAACACTGAAGCTTTCTTT
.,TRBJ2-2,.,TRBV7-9,CASSSPAPGGYTNTGELFF,TGTGCCAGCAGCTCCCCCGCCCCAGGGGGGTATACGAACACCGGGGAGCTGTTTTTT
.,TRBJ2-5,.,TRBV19,CASSMNTEETQYF,TGTGCCAGTAGTATGAACACAGAGGAGACCCAGTACTTC
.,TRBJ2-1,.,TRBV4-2,CASSQDPARSSYNEQFF,TGTGCCAGCAGCCAAGATCCCGCTAGGAGCTCCTACAATGAGCAGTTCTTC
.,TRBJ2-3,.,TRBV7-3,CASSRGRNSDTQYF,TGTGCCAGCAGCCGTGGGAGAAACTCAGATACGCAGTATTTT
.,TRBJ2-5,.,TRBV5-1,CASSLVSGETQYF,TGCGCCAGCAGCTTGGTGTCAGGAGAGACCCAGTACTTC
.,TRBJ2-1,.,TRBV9,CASSVVGQASYNEQFF,TGTGCCAGCAGCGTAGTAGGGCAAGCCTCCTACAATGAGCAGTTCTTC
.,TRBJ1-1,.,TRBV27,CASRSWVTAKNTEAFF,TGTGCCAGCAGATCATGGGTGACAGCGAAAAACACTGAAGCTTTCTTT
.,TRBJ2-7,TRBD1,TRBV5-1,CASSIGTGAIYEQYF,TGCGCCAGCAGCATCGGGACAGGGGCTATCTACGAGCAGTACTTC
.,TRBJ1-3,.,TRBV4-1,CASSQERGDTIYF,TGCGCCAGCAGCCAAGAAAGAGGAGACACCATATATTTT
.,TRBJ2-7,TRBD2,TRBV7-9,CASSGLGGETYEQYF,TGTGCCAGCAGCGGTTTGGGAGGGGAGACCTACGAGCAGTACTTC
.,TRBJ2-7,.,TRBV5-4,CASSPGAAYEQYF,TGTGCCAGCAGCCCAGGGGCCGCCTACGAGCAGTACTTC
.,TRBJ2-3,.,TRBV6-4,CASSPTGPDTQYF,TGTGCCAGCAGTCCGACAGGTCCAGATACGCAGTATTTT